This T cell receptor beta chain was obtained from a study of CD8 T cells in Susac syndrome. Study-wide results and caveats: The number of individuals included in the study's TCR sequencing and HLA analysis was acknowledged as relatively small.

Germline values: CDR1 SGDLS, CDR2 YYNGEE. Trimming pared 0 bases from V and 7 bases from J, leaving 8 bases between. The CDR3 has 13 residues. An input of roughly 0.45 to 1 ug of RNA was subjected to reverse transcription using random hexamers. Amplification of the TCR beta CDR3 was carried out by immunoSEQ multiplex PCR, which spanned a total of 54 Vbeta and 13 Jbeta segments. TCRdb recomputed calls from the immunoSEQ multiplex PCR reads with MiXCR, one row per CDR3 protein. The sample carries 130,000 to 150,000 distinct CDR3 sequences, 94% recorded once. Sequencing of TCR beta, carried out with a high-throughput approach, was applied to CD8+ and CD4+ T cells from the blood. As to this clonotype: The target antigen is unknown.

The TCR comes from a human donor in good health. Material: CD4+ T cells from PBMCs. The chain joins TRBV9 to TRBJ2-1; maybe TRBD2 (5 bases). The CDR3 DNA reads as TGTGCCAGCAGCGTAGACCTAGCTAATGAGCAGTTCTTC. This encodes CASSVDLANEQFF. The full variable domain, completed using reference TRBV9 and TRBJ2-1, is DSGVTQTPKHLITATGQRVTLRCSPRSGDLSVYWYQQSLDQGLQFLIQYYNGEERAKGNILERFSAQQFPDLHSELNLSSLELGDSALYFCASSVDLANEQFFGPGTRLTVL.